This entry lists 32 T cell receptor beta chains sequenced from one sample in a study of STAT3 mutations in large granular lymphocyte leukemia. The protocol was immunoSEQ multiplex PCR, while the TCRdb copy is restricted to in-frame clones and leaves out a portion. This sample has around 30,000 clones, with around 87% found just once. Which antigens these TCRs recognize remains unknown. Study conclusions and caveats: Every T-cell large granular lymphocyte leukemia patient had at least one immunodominant TCR beta clonotype.

Sample: peripheral blood mononuclear cells. These receptors came from a man aged 55 to 69 with T-cell large granular lymphocyte leukemia. Some clones in this sample may be carry-over from other donors' samples.

Concerning this clone: The junction and the germline gene differ at one end; a read error may be behind it. The chain has TRBV7-7 and TRBJ2-3; the D is unclear. The CDR3 length is 15 residues. The V gene's germline CDR1 is SSHAT and CDR2 FNYEAQ (reference sequence). CDR3 in amino acids: CASSLQPGHTDTQYF. As DNA, the CDR3 is TGTGCTAGCAGCTTACAGCCGGGCCACACAGATACGCAGTATTTT.

V usage is TRBV5-3 and J usage is TRBJ2-3, with 16 nucleotides matching TRBD2. TRBV5-3 is an ORF, and what it does is uncertain. This CDR3 comprises 22 residues. J was trimmed by 0 bases and V by 4 bases; bases with no gene match: 17. CDR3 loop: CARSRGQDIGTSGRGSTDTQYF. For the CDR3, the DNA is TGTGCCAGAAGCCGGGGACAGGATATTGGGACTAGCGGGAGGGGGAGCACAGATACGCAGTATTTT.

V is TRBV29-1 and J is TRBJ2-5; D uncertain. Germline V gives CDR1 SQVTM, CDR2 ANQGSEA. V was shortened by 5 bases and J by 5 bases, with 15 bases between the two germline ends. The CDR3 is 13 residues long. This CDR3 reads CSVQGPAQETQYF. CDR3 coding DNA: TGCAGCGTTCAAGGACCGGCGCAGGAGACCCAGTACTTC.

The chain has TRBV19 and TRBJ2-1, with D maybe TRBD2 (5 bases). The ends were cut back, 7 bases at V and 6 bases at J, with 13 bases in the middle. CDR3 size: 13 residues. Germline values: CDR1 LNHDA, CDR2 SQIVND (reference sequence). The CDR3 sequence: CASNYLAGNEQFF. DNA of the CDR3: TGTGCCAGTAACTATCTAGCCGGCAATGAGCAGTTCTTC.

This rearrangement joins TRBV29-1 to TRBJ2-5, with 8 bases fitting TRBD1. Germline V lookup: CDR1 SQVTM, CDR2 ANQGSEA. The V gene end was trimmed by 4 bases and the J gene end by 4 bases; junction bases not matched to a gene: 5. The length of the CDR3 is 13 residues. CDR3 nucleotides: TGCAGCGTTGGCTCAGGACAGGGAGAGACCCAGTACTTC. It specifies CSVGSGQGETQYF.

This rearrangement joins TRBV5-4 to TRBJ2-7; 7 bases are shared with TRBD1. The J segment lost 2 bases and the V segment lost 2 bases, leaving 4 bases of the junction unmatched. Looked up from germline, CDR1 is SGHNT and CDR2 is YYREEE (reference sequence). The CDR3 covers 14 residues. This CDR3 reads CASSFRQGAYEQYF. The CDR3 DNA reads TGTGCCAGCAGCTTTCGGCAGGGGGCCTACGAGCAGTACTTC.

The gene calls are TRBV15 and TRBJ1-2; TRBD1 agrees at 9 bases. The ends lost 3 bases at V and 7 bases at J; junction bases unmatched: 3. The CDR3 has 13 amino acids. In germline, CDR1 is LNHNV, CDR2 YYDKDF (reference sequence). The CDR3 sequence is CATSRDRGAGYTF. The CDR3 region has the DNA TGTGCCACCAGCAGGGACAGGGGCGCTGGCTACACCTTC.

The J gene is TRBJ2-7, the V gene TRBV27, with D perhaps TRBD2 (6 bases). The ends were cut back, 6 bases at V and 3 bases at J, with 18 bases in the middle. The germline gives CDR1 MNHEY, CDR2 SMNVEV (reference sequence). The CDR3 loop spans 15 amino acids. The CDR3 sequence is CASSLRGGESYEQYF. The CDR3 DNA is TGTGCCAGCAGCCTCCGAGGAGGGGAAAGCTACGAGCAGTACTTC.

The chain uses TRBV28 and TRBJ2-3, with 13 bases identical to TRBD2. Germline CDR1 reads MDHEN; CDR2 reads SYDVKM. Trimming removed 9 bases from V and 4 bases from J; junction bases left unmatched: 7. This CDR3 region has 15 residues. The CDR3 DNA reads TGTGCCAGTGGAAGGACTAGCGGGAGCTCAGATACGCAGTATTTT. It is translated as CASGRTSGSSDTQYF.

The chain couples TRBV5-4 to TRBJ2-7; 10 bases fit TRBD2. The CDR3 sequence is 18 residues long. Unmatched junction bases numbered 16, after V lost 4 bases and J lost 3 bases. Germline V gives CDR1 SGHNT, CDR2 YYREEE (reference sequence). The CDR3, as DNA: TGTGCCAGCAGCCCTACACTCCTGTTCCAGCGGGAGGGCTACGAGCAGTACTTC. Translation: CASSPTLLFQREGYEQYF.

This clone has just one count. The chain recombines TRBV2 with TRBJ2-3, with 8 bases aligning to TRBD2. Germline trimming cut 6 bases from V and 7 bases from J; bases unmatched to any gene: 12. Germline CDR1 SNHLY, CDR2 FYNNEI. The CDR3 length is 15 residues. The CDR3 spells CASSQGTRSWNTQYF. The CDR3 nucleotides are TGTGCCAGCAGCCAAGGGACTAGGTCTTGGAATACGCAGTATTTT.

This clone has only a few counts. Mismatch with germline at one junction end may stem from a read error. This chain uses TRBV7-9 with TRBJ2-7; D gene ambiguous. The CDR3 extends over 11 amino acids. Per germline, CDR1 SEHNR and CDR2 FQNEAQ (reference sequence). DNA of the CDR3: TGTGCCAGCACCCTCTCCGACGAGCAGTACTTC. Translating it yields CASTLSDEQYF.

The chain combines TRBV5-1 with TRBJ2-3; TRBD1 is a possible D gene (6 bases). Germline-derived CDR1 and CDR2 are SGHRS and YFSETQ. The V gene lost 0 bases and the J gene lost 3 bases, with 14 bases spanning the gap. The CDR3 has 16 amino acids. Here the CDR3 reads CASSLAGQGWTDTQYF. The CDR3 bases are TGCGCCAGCAGCTTGGCCGGGCAGGGGTGGACAGATACGCAGTATTTT.

This clone appeared a single time. The rearrangement uses TRBV18 and TRBJ1-1; no firm D call. Trimming removed 4 bases from V and 8 bases from J, with 11 bases in between. This CDR3 contains 12 residues. CDR1 is KGHSH and CDR2 is LQKENI in the germline V gene. The CDR3 DNA reads as TGTGCCAGCTCACAAAGGGAATCCGAAGCTTTCTTT. This encodes CASSQRESEAFF.

The chain couples TRBV5-4 to TRBJ2-5; 13 bases align to TRBD2. There are 16 residues in the CDR3. With 4 bases clipped from V and 5 bases from J, the junction kept 8 bases outside the gene matches. Germline CDR1 reads SGHNT; CDR2 reads YYREEE (reference sequence). This chain's CDR3 is CASSRGLAGVEETQYF. The CDR3, as DNA: TGTGCCAGCAGCAGAGGACTAGCGGGAGTGGAGGAGACCCAGTACTTC.

V gene TRBV29-1 combines with J gene TRBJ1-4, with a tentative D call TRBD1 (5 bases). Germline V gene data show CDR1 as SQVTM and CDR2 as ANQGSEA. Trimming removed 5 bases at V and 8 bases at J, with 12 bases between. The length of the CDR3 is 12 residues. The CDR3 sequence: CSVLGEVEKLFF. Here the CDR3 DNA reads TGCAGCGTTTTAGGGGAGGTAGAAAAACTGTTTTTT. The complete variable domain, with remaining parts taken from reference TRBV29-1 and TRBJ1-4, reads SAVISQKPSRDICQRGTSLTIQCQVDSQVTMMFWYRQQPGQSLTLIATANQGSEATYESGFVIDKFPISRPNLTFSTLTVSNMSPEDSSIYLCSVLGEVEKLFFGSGTQLSVL.

This sequence joins TRBV6-5 and TRBJ2-5, with 7 nucleotides matching TRBD1. The germline V gene encodes CDR1 MNHEY and CDR2 SVGAGI. The CDR3 is 14 amino acids. J gave up 4 bases and V 7 bases, and 9 bases lay outside the gene matches. The CDR3 DNA reads as TGTGCCAGCACCGACGACAGGGAAAGAGAGACCCAGTACTTC. Amino acid sequence: CASTDDRERETQYF.

The V and J genes are TRBV19 and TRBJ2-2; possibly TRBD2 for D (6 bases). V lost 3 bases, J lost 6 bases, and 14 bases lay in between. Germline values: CDR1 LNHDA, CDR2 SQIVND (reference sequence). CDR3 length equals 15 residues. In DNA, the CDR3 is TGTGCCAGTAGTATTTCGGGAGCTGGCGCCGGGGAGCTGTTTTTT. It translates to CASSISGAGAGELFF. Based on the CDR3 plus reference TRBV19 and TRBJ2-2, the full variable domain is DGGITQSPKYLFRKEGQNVTLSCEQNLNHDAMYWYRQDPGQGLRLIYYSQIVNDFQKGDIAEGYSVSREKKESFPLTVTSAQKNPTAFYLCASSISGAGAGELFFGEGSRLTVL.

The V call is TRBV18, the J call TRBJ1-6, with D possibly being TRBD1 (5 bases). V was trimmed by 3 bases and J by 9 bases, leaving 12 bases between them. This CDR3 has 14 residues. Germline lookup yields CDR1 KGHSH and CDR2 LQKENI. CDR3: CASSPEGQGSPLHF. CDR3 DNA: TGTGCCAGCTCACCCGAGGGGCAAGGTTCACCCCTCCACTTT.

The genes are TRBV19 and TRBJ2-2; TRBD2 aligns across 8 bases. Germline V CDR1 and CDR2: LNHDA, SQIVND (reference sequence). This CDR3 is built from 14 residues. The J segment lost 4 bases and the V segment lost 4 bases, leaving 2 bases of the junction unmatched. CDR3 DNA: TGTGCCAGTAGTACAAGCGGGAGCACCGGGGAGCTGTTTTTT. Its translation: CASSTSGSTGELFF.

V usage is TRBV28 and J usage is TRBJ1-2; D is unresolved. CDR1 and CDR2 from the germline V gene are MDHEN and SYDVKM. V was pared by 5 bases and J by 2 bases, with 15 bases between. CDR3 length: 15 residues. CDR3 sequence: CASSSDGVTNYGYTF. The DNA for the CDR3 is TGTGCCAGCAGTAGCGACGGGGTCACAAACTATGGCTACACCTTC.

The CDR3 DNA reads TGTGCCAGTAAAACCGGAGACAGCTCTGGAAACACCATATATTTT. Translation: CASKTGDSSGNTIYF. This rearrangement joins TRBV28 to TRBJ1-3; D might be TRBD1 (5 bases). The CDR3 length is 15 residues. Germline V lookup: CDR1 MDHEN, CDR2 SYDVKM. V was cut by 9 bases and J by 0 bases, with 15 bases left in between.

The CDR3: CASSPSAADTQYF. CDR3 nucleotide sequence: TGTGCCAGCTCTCCCTCCGCCGCAGATACGCAGTATTTT. This chain joins TRBV5-6 and TRBJ2-3, with no clear D. Germline V CDR1 and CDR2: SGHDT, YYEEEE. Between the trimmed V and J ends, which lost 7 bases and 4 bases, there was a span of 13 bases. The CDR3 sequence is 13 residues long.

The chain combines TRBV30 with TRBJ2-5; D possibly corresponds to TRBD2 (7 bases). This CDR3 has 13 amino acids. From germline, CDR1 is GTSNPN and CDR2 SVGIG (reference sequence). Trimming stripped 4 bases from V and 4 bases from J, with 13 bases between. DNA for the CDR3: TGTGCCTGGATCGGGGGGCGCGGAGAGACCCAGTACTTC. Translating it yields CAWIGGRGETQYF.

This clone has a handful of counts. The V and J genes are TRBV5-4 and TRBJ2-3; D not certain. CDR3 length equals 13 residues. V lost 4 bases and J lost 6, with 12 bases in between. CDR1 and CDR2 (germline): SGHNT, YYREEE (reference sequence). The CDR3 reads CASSPEVADTQYF. CDR3 DNA sequence: TGTGCCAGCAGCCCCGAAGTTGCCGATACGCAGTATTTT.

The V call is TRBV7-9, the J call TRBJ1-5, with D possibly matching TRBD1 (5 bases). V lost 6 bases and J 1 base, leaving 25 bases between the germline ends. The CDR3 contains 19 residues. Germline V gene data show CDR1 as SEHNR and CDR2 as FQNEAQ (reference sequence). CDR3 residues: CASSSPLGGSEGSNQPQHF. The CDR3 DNA reads TGTGCCAGCAGTTCACCCTTGGGTGGGTCAGAGGGGAGCAATCAGCCCCAGCATTTT. Together with reference TRBV7-9 and TRBJ1-5, the CDR3 gives the full variable domain: DTGVSQNPRHKITKRGQNVTFRCDPISEHNRLYWYRQTLGQGPEFLTYFQNEAQLEKSRLLSDRFSAERPKGSFSTLEIQRTEQGDSAMYLCASSSPLGGSEGSNQPQHFGDGTRLSIL.

The V gene is TRBV18, the J gene TRBJ2-3; TRBD2 matches 8 bases. In germline, CDR1 is KGHSH, CDR2 LQKENI. This CDR3 has 16 amino acids. V lost 3 bases to trimming and J lost 4 bases; unmatched junction nucleotides: 9. CDR3 region: CASSPNGAGGADTQYF. CDR3 nucleotide sequence: TGTGCCAGCTCACCTAACGGGGCGGGAGGAGCAGATACGCAGTATTTT.

The rearrangement uses TRBV5-1 and TRBJ2-2; tentatively, D is TRBD2 (6 bases). Per the germline V gene, CDR1 is SGHRS and CDR2 is YFSETQ. The V end was cut by 4 bases, the J end by 4 bases, with 11 bases between. The CDR3 loop spans 14 amino acids. The DNA of the CDR3 is TGCGCCAGCAGCACGGGAGTCCCCACCGGGGAGCTGTTTTTT. Protein: CASSTGVPTGELFF.

The chain combines TRBV11-2 with TRBJ2-7; TRBD2 matches 15 bases. CDR3 length equals 17 residues. The ends lost 5 bases at V and 2 bases at J; junction bases unmatched: 7. Germline CDR1 reads SGHAT; CDR2 reads FQNNGV. CDR3 sequence: CASSGLAGGPVTYEQYF. The CDR3 coding sequence is TGTGCCAGCAGCGGACTAGCGGGAGGGCCGGTAACCTACGAGCAGTACTTC.

The rearrangement uses TRBV5-1 and TRBJ1-5; tentative D call: TRBD1 (6 bases). CDR3 length: 15 residues. The V gene lost 0 bases and the J gene lost 6 bases, with 13 bases spanning the gap. The germline gives CDR1 SGHRS, CDR2 YFSETQ. The CDR3 nucleotides read TGCGCCAGCAGCTTGGCTGGACAGACTGTTCAGCCCCAGCATTTT. The encoded protein is CASSLAGQTVQPQHF.

The chain has TRBV18 and TRBJ1-1; no firm D call. Trimming stripped 8 bases from V and 0 bases from J, with 10 bases between. In germline, CDR1 is KGHSH, CDR2 LQKENI. The CDR3 has 13 residues. CDR3 in amino acids: CASRGDMNTEAFF. The CDR3 nucleotides are TGTGCCAGCCGTGGGGATATGAACACTGAAGCTTTCTTT. Variable domain in full (rest from reference TRBV18 and TRBJ1-1): NAGVMQNPRHLVRRRGQEARLRCSPMKGHSHVYWYRQLPEEGLKFMVYLQKENIIDESGMPKERFSAEFPKEGPSILRIQQVVRGDSAAYFCASRGDMNTEAFFGQGTRLTVV.

The gene calls are TRBV4-1 and TRBJ2-7; TRBD2 is a possible D gene (6 bases). V was pared by 3 bases and J by 2 bases, with 20 bases between. The germline V gene has CDR1 MGHRA and CDR2 YSYEKL. The CDR3 spans 17 residues. The CDR3, as DNA: TGCGCCAGCAGCCATCTCGGCCGGGGACTCGGGGCCTACGAGCAGTACTTC. Translation gives CASSHLGRGLGAYEQYF.